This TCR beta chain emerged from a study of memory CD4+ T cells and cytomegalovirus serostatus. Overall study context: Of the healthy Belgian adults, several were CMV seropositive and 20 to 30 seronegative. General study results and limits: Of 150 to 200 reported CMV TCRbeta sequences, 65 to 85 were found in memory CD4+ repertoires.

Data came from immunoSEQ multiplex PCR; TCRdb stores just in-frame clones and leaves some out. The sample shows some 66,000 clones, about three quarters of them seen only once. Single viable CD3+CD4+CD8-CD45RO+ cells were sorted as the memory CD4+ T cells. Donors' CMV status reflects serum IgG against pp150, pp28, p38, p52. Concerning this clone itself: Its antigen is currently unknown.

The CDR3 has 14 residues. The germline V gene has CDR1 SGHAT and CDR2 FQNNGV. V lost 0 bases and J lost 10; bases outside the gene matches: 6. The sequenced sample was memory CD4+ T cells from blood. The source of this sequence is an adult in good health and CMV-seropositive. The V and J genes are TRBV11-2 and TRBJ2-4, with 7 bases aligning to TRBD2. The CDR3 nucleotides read TGTGCCAGCAGCTTAGATCGGGGGGTACGGATTCAGTACTTC. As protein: CASSLDRGVRIQYF.